Below, 11 T cell receptor beta chains from the same sample are listed, as sequenced in a study of blood T cell repertoires in COVID-19. Sequencing was performed with immunoSEQ multiplex PCR; in TCRdb, only in-frame clones are kept and a portion is missing. Here the sample spans 140,000 or so clones, 75% to 85% being singletons. The material sequenced was peripheral blood. These receptors were taken from a man between 65 and 85 years old who had recovered from COVID-19.

The chain uses TRBV19 and TRBJ2-2; a weak D match, TRBD2 (6 bases). V lost 5 bases and J lost 3, with 16 bases in between. Germline CDR1 is LNHDA and CDR2 is SQIVND (reference sequence). This CDR3 contains 16 residues. The CDR3: CASSPPQGGDTGELFF. In DNA form, the CDR3 reads TGTGCCAGTAGTCCGCCCCAGGGAGGTGACACCGGGGAGCTGTTTTTT.

This clone was recorded a few times. The CDR3 is CASSFGLPTYNEQFF. Here the CDR3 DNA reads TGTGCCAGCAGCTTTGGTTTACCGACTTACAATGAGCAGTTCTTC. J is TRBJ2-1 and V is TRBV7-8, with D uncertain. CDR1 and CDR2 (germline): SGHVS, FQNEAQ. The CDR3 is 15 amino acids. Trimming left V 3 bases short and J 4 bases short, with 13 bases between.

This clone appeared a few times. V gene TRBV21-1 combines with J gene TRBJ2-5; TRBD2 reflects the table's D call only, with no check against the DNA. TRBV21-1 corresponds to a pseudogene. The CDR3 loop spans 13 amino acids. As DNA, the CDR3 is TGTGCCAGCAGCAAAGGCGGGGGCGAGACCCAGTACTTC. Translating it yields CASSKGGGETQYF.

There are a few counts of this clone. J is TRBJ2-3 and V is TRBV7-3; no definite D call. V was clipped by 0 bases and J by 4 bases, with 8 bases between them. This CDR3 comprises 14 residues. The germline gives CDR1 SGHTA, CDR2 FQGTGA. The CDR3: CASSLTPSPDTQYF. CDR3 DNA sequence: TGTGCCAGCAGCTTAACCCCCTCCCCAGATACGCAGTATTTT.

The rearrangement links TRBV7-2 to TRBJ2-7, with D unresolved. CDR1 and CDR2 (germline): SGHTA, FQGNSA. The ends were cut back, 1 base at V and 0 bases at J, with 16 bases in the middle. This CDR3 region has 17 residues. The CDR3 region is CASSLGFLQKSSYEQYF. The CDR3 nucleotides read TGTGCCAGCAGCTTAGGTTTTTTACAGAAGTCCTCCTACGAGCAGTACTTC.

The chain joins TRBV19 to TRBJ2-2; no definite D call. In germline, CDR1 is LNHDA, CDR2 SQIVND (reference sequence). V dropped 3 bases and J dropped 6 bases, with 8 bases sitting between them. The CDR3 length is 13 residues. The CDR3 DNA follows: TGTGCCAGTAGTATTCCCGCGCCCGGGGAGCTGTTTTTT. Translation: CASSIPAPGELFF.

The chain links TRBV30 to TRBJ2-2; the D is unclear. The germline V and J ends were trimmed by 1 base and 3 bases, with 6 bases remaining between them. Germline V gene data show CDR1 as GTSNPN and CDR2 as SVGIG (reference sequence). The CDR3 spans 13 residues. This chain's CDR3 is CAWSELDTGELFF. In DNA, the CDR3 is TGTGCCTGGAGTGAACTTGACACCGGGGAGCTGTTTTTT. The full variable domain, in which reference TRBV30 and TRBJ2-2 provide the parts outside the CDR3, is SQTIHQWPATLVQPVGSPLSLECTVEGTSNPNLYWYRQAAGRGLQLLFYSVGIGQISSEVPQNLSASRPQDRQFILSSKKLLLSDSGFYLCAWSELDTGELFFGEGSRLTVL.

Here the CDR3 reads CASSLGWQGEDQPQHF. The CDR3, as DNA: TGTGCCAGCAGCTTAGGTTGGCAGGGGGAAGATCAGCCCCAGCATTTT. The rearrangement links TRBV11-2 to TRBJ1-5; 7 nucleotides match TRBD1. CDR1 and CDR2 from the germline V gene are SGHAT and FQNNGV. CDR3 size: 16 residues. V lost 1 base, J lost 5 bases, and 8 bases stayed unmatched.

The chain is built from TRBV27 and TRBJ1-6; a possible D gene is TRBD1 (5 bases). Germline assignment: CDR1 MNHEY and CDR2 SMNVEV (reference sequence). This CDR3 is 14 amino acids long. V dropped 3 bases and J dropped 9 bases, with 12 bases sitting between them. CDR3 nucleotide sequence: TGTGCCAGCAGTTTGGCAGGGTATCGTTCACCCCTCCACTTT. Protein: CASSLAGYRSPLHF.

The CDR3 DNA follows: TGTGCCAGCAGTCCCCGATGGACTACCCCAGGAGACGAGCAGTACTTC. Its protein product is CASSPRWTTPGDEQYF. The V and J genes are TRBV27 and TRBJ2-7, with D perhaps matching TRBD2 (6 bases). The germline gives CDR1 MNHEY, CDR2 SMNVEV (reference sequence). There are 16 residues in the CDR3. V shed 5 bases and J shed 5 bases, with 22 bases lying between them.

V usage is TRBV2 and J usage is TRBJ2-1; D uncertain. There are 12 residues in the CDR3. V was trimmed by 0 bases and J by 9 bases, leaving 6 bases between them. The germline V gene encodes CDR1 SNHLY and CDR2 FYNNEI. The CDR3 nucleotides read TGTGCCAGCAGTGAAGCCTTTAGTGAGCAGTTCTTC. It is translated as CASSEAFSEQFF. Together with reference TRBV2 and TRBJ2-1, the CDR3 gives the full variable domain: EPEVTQTPSHQVTQMGQEVILRCVPISNHLYFYWYRQILGQKVEFLVSFYNNEISEKSEIFDDQFSVERPDGSNFTLKIRSTKLEDSAMYFCASSEAFSEQFFGPGTRLTVL.